This T cell receptor (beta chain) was recovered during a study of PD-1 blockade in classical Hodgkin lymphoma. Time point noted: newly diagnosed, previously untreated cHL patient sample. Magnetic depletion of non-target cells from thawed PBMCs yielded purified CD8+ T cells. In germline, CDR1 is SQVTM, CDR2 ANQGSEA. The CDR3 is made up of 15 amino acids. Unmatched junction bases numbered 8, after V lost 3 bases and J lost 4 bases. This table comes from immunoSEQ multiplex PCR, and its TCRdb copy is limited to in-frame clones, with some not included. The sample includes about 15,000 clones, roughly nine tenths of them seen just once. This clone was detected only once.

The sample comprised CD8+ T cells from blood. This TCR was sampled from a human donor with classical Hodgkin lymphoma. The rearrangement joins TRBV29-1 to TRBJ2-1; 8 bases are a match to TRBD2. CDR3 sequence: CSVENLAGGYNEQFF. The DNA of the CDR3 is TGCAGCGTTGAGAACCTCGCGGGAGGATACAATGAGCAGTTCTTC.